One sample yielded the 19 T cell receptor beta chains listed below, sequenced in a study of OX40 agonist ivuxolimab in advanced cancers. Receptor amplification or capture employed the immunoSEQ multiplex PCR assay. In its TCRdb copy, this immuneACCESS table keeps in-frame sequences only and misses some clones. Where compared with another copy, unresolved V genes explain less than half of these, and the others have no known cause. The sample table holds fewer than 25,000 clones, of which under 85% were seen once. Jointly, the top ten make up around 20% of the sample. This material consisted of CD4+ or CD8+ T cells sorted from blood, taken in a trial of the OX40 agonist ivuxolimab. Receptor source: an adult with an advanced solid tumor such as melanoma, head and neck, liver or kidney cancer.

The chain recombines TRBV6-5 with TRBJ1-1; D gene ambiguous. This CDR3 is 14 amino acids long. CDR1 is MNHEY and CDR2 is SVGAGI in the germline V gene. V was shortened by 4 bases and J by 2 bases, with 11 bases between the two germline ends. This CDR3 is CASSSPRTNTEAFF. The CDR3 DNA follows: TGTGCCAGCAGTTCCCCGAGGACCAACACTGAAGCTTTCTTT.

The chain uses TRBV27 and TRBJ2-3; a possible D gene is TRBD1 (5 bases). The CDR3 consists of 14 residues. Germline CDR1 MNHEY, CDR2 SMNVEV (reference sequence). The germline V and J ends were trimmed by 1 base and 5 bases, with 10 bases remaining between them. This CDR3 reads CASSLYPGIDTQYF. In DNA, the CDR3 is TGTGCCAGCAGTTTATATCCAGGGATAGATACGCAGTATTTT.

The rearrangement links TRBV9 to TRBJ1-4; D uncertain. Trimming took off 4 bases at V and 0 bases at J, with 10 bases between the two ends. CDR1 is SGDLS, CDR2 YYNGEE, per germline. This CDR3 is 15 amino acids long. CDR3 nucleotides: TGTGCCAGCAGCCTCGGGAGGGCAACTAATGAAAAACTGTTTTTT. Translation gives CASSLGRATNEKLFF.

The chain links TRBV27 to TRBJ2-7; D is possibly TRBD2 (6 bases). Germline V CDR1 and CDR2: MNHEY, SMNVEV (reference sequence). The V end lost 8 bases, the J end lost 0 bases, and 8 bases lay between the germline ends. CDR3 length: 12 residues. The CDR3 region is CASRGTSYEQYF. CDR3 nucleotides: TGTGCCAGCCGGGGGACCTCCTACGAGCAGTACTTC.

The V gene is TRBV5-1, the J gene TRBJ1-4; no definite D call. This CDR3 comprises 15 residues. CDR1 is SGHRS and CDR2 is YFSETQ in the germline V gene. V dropped 0 bases and J dropped 4 bases, with 10 bases sitting between them. The CDR3 DNA sequence: TGCGCCAGCAGCTTGGCCGGCAGGAATAATGAAAAACTGTTTTTT. Its translation is CASSLAGRNNEKLFF.

This clone was seen more than once but under ten times. The V and J genes are TRBV10-1 and TRBJ1-2; D unresolved. This CDR3 spans 14 amino acids. V gave up 3 bases and J gave up 7 bases, with 15 bases separating them. The germline V gene encodes CDR1 WNHNN and CDR2 SYGVQD (reference sequence). The CDR3 is CASSDSPGSGGYTF. As DNA, the CDR3 is TGCGCCAGCAGTGACTCTCCTGGGTCGGGTGGCTACACCTTC.

This sequence joins TRBV6-6 and TRBJ1-3, with D uncertain. This CDR3 region has 12 residues. V was clipped by 6 bases and J by 0 bases, with 3 bases between them. Germline lookup yields CDR1 MNHNY and CDR2 SVGAGI (reference sequence). The CDR3 DNA sequence: TGTGCCAGCAGCGACTCTGGAAACACCATATATTTT. Translation gives CASSDSGNTIYF.

This rearrangement joins TRBV14 to TRBJ2-7; D unclear. There are 12 residues in the CDR3. Germline V gene sequence: CDR1 SGHDN, CDR2 FVKESK. Trimming stripped 3 bases from V and 8 bases from J, with 11 bases between. The CDR3 bases are TGTGCCAGCAGCCACGACACGGCGAAGCAGTACTTC. Translation gives CASSHDTAKQYF.

This clone is a singleton in its sample. This sequence joins TRBV19 and TRBJ1-1; a possible D gene is TRBD1 (5 bases). The CDR3 totals 17 residues. V lost 6 bases and J lost 1, with 21 bases in between. The germline V gene has CDR1 LNHDA and CDR2 SQIVND (reference sequence). The DNA of the CDR3 is TGTGCCAGTAGATTATTCCCCTGGGGGGGGGAGAACACTGAAGCTTTCTTT. The encoded protein is CASRLFPWGGENTEAFF.

This clone was seen only once. V and J are TRBV5-1 and TRBJ2-7; TRBD1 might be the D (6 bases). CDR1 is SGHRS and CDR2 is YFSETQ in the germline V gene. The CDR3 spans 14 residues. V was cut by 4 bases and J by 6 bases, with 17 bases left in between. CDR3 residues: CASSLRHDRLEQYF. The CDR3 DNA reads TGCGCCAGCAGCCTACGCCATGACAGGCTCGAGCAGTACTTC. Looking up the rest from reference TRBV5-1 and TRBJ2-7 gives the full variable domain: KAGVTQTPRYLIKTRGQQVTLSCSPISGHRSVSWYQQTPGQGLQFLFEYFSETQRNKGNFPGRFSGRQFSNSRSEMNVSTLELGDSALYLCASSLRHDRLEQYFGPGTRLTVT.

The chain couples TRBV27 to TRBJ2-7; D is ambiguous. Germline CDR1 is MNHEY and CDR2 is SMNVEV (reference sequence). Between the trimmed V and J ends, which lost 5 bases and 4 bases, there was a span of 9 bases. This CDR3 region has 12 residues. The CDR3 bases are TGTGCCAGCAGTCCCGATTTGTACGAGCAGTACTTC. This sequence encodes CASSPDLYEQYF.

This clone has more than one count but fewer than ten. The gene calls are TRBV4-1 and TRBJ1-3, with a tentative D call TRBD1 (6 bases). Trimming left V 7 bases short and J 0 bases short, with 10 bases between. The CDR3 is 14 amino acids. Germline-derived CDR1 and CDR2 are MGHRA and YSYEKL. CDR3 sequence: CASTATGSGNTIYF. DNA of the CDR3: TGCGCCAGCACCGCGACAGGCTCTGGAAACACCATATATTTT.

The chain couples TRBV10-3 to TRBJ2-3; 10 nucleotides align to TRBD2. V lost 0 bases, J lost 4 bases, and 10 bases stayed unmatched. The length of the CDR3 is 18 residues. Germline CDR1 and CDR2: ENHRY and SYGVKD. The chain's CDR3 is CAISESALAGAPADTQYF. Here the CDR3 DNA reads TGTGCCATCAGTGAGTCAGCGCTAGCGGGAGCCCCGGCAGATACGCAGTATTTT.

The CDR3: CASGEWEAADTQYF. For the CDR3, the DNA is TGTGCCAGTGGGGAATGGGAGGCTGCAGATACGCAGTATTTT. The chain is built from TRBV6-1 and TRBJ2-3; weak D call: TRBD2 (6 bases). The germline V and J ends were trimmed by 9 bases and 4 bases, with 17 bases remaining between them. Looked up from germline, CDR1 is MNHNS and CDR2 is SASEGT. The CDR3 consists of 14 residues.

This chain links TRBV5-1 with TRBJ1-1; TRBD1 matches 11 bases. The CDR3 consists of 15 residues. Per germline, CDR1 SGHRS and CDR2 YFSETQ. The J segment lost 5 bases and the V segment lost 4 bases, leaving 7 bases of the junction unmatched. CDR3 protein: CASSPGTGGGTEAFF. The DNA for the CDR3 is TGCGCCAGCAGCCCCGGGACAGGGGGAGGAACTGAAGCTTTCTTT.

This chain joins TRBV9 and TRBJ2-1; 9 nucleotides align to TRBD1. Per the germline V gene, CDR1 is SGDLS and CDR2 is YYNGEE. The length of the CDR3 is 15 residues. Germline trimming cut 3 bases from V and 7 bases from J; bases unmatched to any gene: 8. The CDR3 nucleotides are TGTGCCAGCAGCGGGGGGACAGGGAGAGGGAATGAGCAGTTCTTC. Translating it yields CASSGGTGRGNEQFF.

CDR3 region: CASGQGASYEQYF. The CDR3 nucleotides are TGTGCCAGCGGCCAGGGGGCATCATACGAGCAGTACTTC. The chain couples TRBV11-1 to TRBJ2-7; TRBD1 agrees at 8 bases. Trimming removed 8 bases from V and 4 bases from J; junction bases left unmatched: 7. CDR1 is SGHAT and CDR2 is FQDESV in the germline V gene (reference sequence). This CDR3 comprises 13 residues. The whole variable domain, remainder taken from reference TRBV11-1 and TRBJ2-7, is EAEVAQSPRYKITEKSQAVAFWCDPISGHATLYWYRQILGQGPELLVQFQDESVVDDSQLPKDRFSAERLKGVDSTLKIQPAELGDSAMYLCASGQGASYEQYFGPGTRLTVT.

The chain recombines TRBV18 with TRBJ2-5; no definite D call. This CDR3 has 12 amino acids. V gave up 5 bases and J gave up 5 bases, with 9 bases separating them. Germline V gene lookup returns CDR1 KGHSH and CDR2 LQKENI. The CDR3 nucleotides read TGTGCCAGCTCAGAGCAGGCGGAGACCCAGTACTTC. Its translation is CASSEQAETQYF.

J is TRBJ1-1 and V is TRBV6-1; perhaps TRBD1 as D (6 bases). The CDR3 extends over 16 amino acids. V gave up 1 base and J gave up 3 bases, with 15 bases separating them. CDR1 is MNHNS, CDR2 SASEGT, per germline. CDR3 bases: TGTGCCAGCAGTGAAGGTTGGGGGGGCGCGGACACTGAAGCTTTCTTT. This translates into CASSEGWGGADTEAFF.